Ten or more counts support the clone carrying this T cell receptor beta chain. Its antigen is still unknown. The data belong to a study of T cells in Graves' hyperthyroidism and ophthalmopathy. Study findings and constraints: The model foresaw ophthalmopathy a median around 6.8 months prior to onset. In simple terms, a model built on 13 V-J features told ophthalmopathy apart from stable hyperthyroidism.

TCR beta CDR3 regions were amplified from RNA. A set of HTBI primers served as the primers for a first-round RT-PCR of the TCR CDR3. In TCRdb, the multiplex PCR reads were re-called with MiXCR into one record per CDR3 protein. The table shows some 500,000 distinct CDR3 sequences, with about 16% occurring only once. Germline V CDR1 and CDR2: SGHRS, YFSETQ. Trimming took off 7 bases at V and 2 bases at J, with 13 bases between the two ends. This CDR3 comprises 14 residues. With duration under 3 months, ophthalmopathy was active: Clinical Activity Score at least 3, NOSPECS at least 4. Extraction of PBMCs used approximately 10 ml of fresh peripheral blood.

The sequence came from a woman between 25 and 40 years old with Graves' ophthalmopathy. Material for sequencing was blood. This rearrangement joins TRBV5-1 to TRBJ2-1; TRBD1 is a possible D gene (6 bases). The CDR3 bases are TGCGCCAGCGCGAGACAGGCCCCCTACAATGAGCAGTTCTTC. Its translation: CASARQAPYNEQFF.